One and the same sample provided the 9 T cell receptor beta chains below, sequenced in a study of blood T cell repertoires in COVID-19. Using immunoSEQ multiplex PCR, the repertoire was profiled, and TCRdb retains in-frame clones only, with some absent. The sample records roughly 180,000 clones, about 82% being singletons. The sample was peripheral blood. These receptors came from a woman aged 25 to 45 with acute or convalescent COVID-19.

The CDR3 is CASSLSLAATNEKLFF. DNA of the CDR3: TGTGCCAGCAGCTTAAGTTTGGCGGCAACTAATGAAAAACTGTTTTTT. The rearrangement links TRBV7-2 to TRBJ1-4; D ambiguous. Germline V lookup: CDR1 SGHTA, CDR2 FQGNSA. Trimming stripped 2 bases from V and 0 bases from J, with 10 bases between. This CDR3 spans 16 amino acids.

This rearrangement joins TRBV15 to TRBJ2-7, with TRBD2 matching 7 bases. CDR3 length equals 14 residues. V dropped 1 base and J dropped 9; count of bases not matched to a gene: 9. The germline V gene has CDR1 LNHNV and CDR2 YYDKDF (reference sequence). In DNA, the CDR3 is TGTGCCACCAGCAGAGCTGGGGGACTACCATGGCAGTACTTC. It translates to CATSRAGGLPWQYF.

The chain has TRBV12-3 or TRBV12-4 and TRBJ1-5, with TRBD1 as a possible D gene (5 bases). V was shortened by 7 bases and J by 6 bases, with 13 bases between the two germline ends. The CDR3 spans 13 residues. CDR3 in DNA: TGTGCCAGCACCCTAAGGGGTTTTCAGCCCCAGCATTTT. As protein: CASTLRGFQPQHF.

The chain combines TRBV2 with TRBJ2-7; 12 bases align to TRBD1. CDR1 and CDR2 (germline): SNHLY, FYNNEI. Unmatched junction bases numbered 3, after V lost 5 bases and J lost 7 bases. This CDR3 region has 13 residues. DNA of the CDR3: TGTGCCAGCAGTCGGGACAGGGGGCATGAGCAGTACTTC. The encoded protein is CASSRDRGHEQYF.

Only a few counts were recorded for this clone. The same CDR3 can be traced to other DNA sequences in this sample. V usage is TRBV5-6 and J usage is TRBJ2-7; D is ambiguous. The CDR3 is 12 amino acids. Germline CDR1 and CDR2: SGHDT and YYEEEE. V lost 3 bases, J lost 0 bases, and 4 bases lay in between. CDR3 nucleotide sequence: TGTGCCAGCAGCTCGTCCTCCTACGAGCAGTACTTC. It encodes CASSSSSYEQYF.

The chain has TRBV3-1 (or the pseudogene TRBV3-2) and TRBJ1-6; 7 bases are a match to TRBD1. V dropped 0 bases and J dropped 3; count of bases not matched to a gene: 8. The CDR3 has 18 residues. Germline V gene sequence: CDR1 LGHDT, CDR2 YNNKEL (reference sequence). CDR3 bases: TGTGCCAGCAGCCAAGACGAGGACAGGACTCTCTATAATTCACCCCTCCACTTT. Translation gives CASSQDEDRTLYNSPLHF.

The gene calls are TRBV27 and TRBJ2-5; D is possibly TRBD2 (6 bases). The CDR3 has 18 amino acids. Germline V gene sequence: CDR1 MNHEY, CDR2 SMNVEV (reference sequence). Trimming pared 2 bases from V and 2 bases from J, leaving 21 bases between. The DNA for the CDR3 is TGTGCCAGCAGTTTAGATATGCCGGGCAGCCGGGGGCAAGAGACCCAGTACTTC. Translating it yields CASSLDMPGSRGQETQYF.

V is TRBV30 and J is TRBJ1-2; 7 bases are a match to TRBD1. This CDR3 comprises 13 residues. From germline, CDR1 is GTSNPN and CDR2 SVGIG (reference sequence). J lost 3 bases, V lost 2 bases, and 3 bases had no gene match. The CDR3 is CAWSPGTDYGYTF. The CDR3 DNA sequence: TGTGCCTGGAGTCCCGGGACAGACTATGGCTACACCTTC.

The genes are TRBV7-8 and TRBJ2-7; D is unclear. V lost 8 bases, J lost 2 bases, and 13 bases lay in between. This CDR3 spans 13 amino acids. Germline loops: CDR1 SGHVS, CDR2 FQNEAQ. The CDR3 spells CASESPPTYEQYF. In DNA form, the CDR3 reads TGTGCCAGCGAGTCCCCCCCGACCTACGAGCAGTACTTC. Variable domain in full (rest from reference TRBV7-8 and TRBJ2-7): GAGVSQSPRYKVAKRGQDVALRCDPISGHVSLFWYQQALGQGPEFLTYFQNEAQLDKSGLPSDRFFAERPEGSVSTLKIQRTQQEDSAVYLCASESPPTYEQYFGPGTRLTVT.